This is a list of T cell receptor beta chains from one sample in a study of T cell changes during pregnancy in multiple sclerosis. TCRdb's copy holds only in-frame clones and misses some; the assay was immunoSEQ multiplex PCR. The profile shows 45,000 to 60,000 clones, almost 95% of them singletons. The sample consisted of CD4+ T cells from peripheral blood mononuclear cells, taken in the third trimester of pregnancy. These receptors all stem from a female donor with multiple sclerosis, enrolled in a pregnancy study. Each CDR3 is given with its conserved first and last residue. A D gene is named only where the DNA matches it firmly. The size entry is marked missing in some rows and otherwise reads once, few, many or a size class.

d_gene	abundance	j_gene	v_gene	CDR3aa	CDR3nt
.	.	TRBJ1-2	TRBV15	CATSRPGQSVYGYTF	TGTGCCACCAGCAGGCCGGGACAATCGGTCTATGGCTACACCTTC
.	.	TRBJ1-5	TRBV6-6	CATLIQGAGQPQHF	TGTGCCACGCTAATCCAGGGCGCAGGCCAGCCCCAACATTTT
TRBD2	.	TRBJ2-3	TRBV5-4	CASTRWGSGITDTQYF	TGTGCCAGCACAAGGTGGGGTAGCGGGATTACAGATACGCAGTATTTT
.	.	TRBJ2-5	TRBV5-5	CASSFSVPETQYF	TGTGCCAGCAGCTTCTCAGTACCCGAGACCCAGTACTTC
.	once	TRBJ1-5	TRBV5-8	CASSRRGGNQPQHF	TGTGCCAGCAGCCGAAGGGGGGGGAATCAGCCCCAGCATTTT
.	.	TRBJ1-6	TRBV19	CASSQRAGMGRSSYNSPLHF	TGTGCCAGTAGCCAGAGAGCTGGGATGGGGAGGAGCTCCTATAATTCACCCCTCCACTTT
TRBD1	.	TRBJ1-1	TRBV6-5	CASSGQTGGTEAFF	TGTGCCAGCAGTGGCCAGACAGGGGGTACTGAAGCTTTCTTT
TRBD1	once	TRBJ2-2	TRBV5-1	CASSPGDREGTGELFF	TGCGCCAGCAGCCCGGGGGACAGGGAGGGCACCGGGGAGCTGTTTTTT
.	.	TRBJ1-1	TRBV6-9	CASSSTGNTEAFF	TGTGCCAGCAGTTCCACAGGGAACACTGAAGCTTTCTTT
.	.	TRBJ1-3	TRBV6-6	CASSYSGSRGNTIYF	TGTGCCAGCAGTTACTCGGGCAGTAGGGGAAACACCATATATTTT
.	.	TRBJ2-1	TRBV14	CASSQEGPSVYNEQFF	TGTGCCAGCAGCCAAGAGGGTCCTAGCGTCTACAATGAGCAGTTCTTC
TRBD1	.	TRBJ2-5	TRBV7-7	CASSFLQGYQETQYF	TGTGCTAGCAGCTTTCTACAGGGGTACCAAGAGACCCAGTACTTC
.	.	TRBJ1-2	TRBV7-9	CASSLQYGYTF	TGTGCCAGCAGCTTACAATATGGCTACACCTTC
.	.	TRBJ1-1	TRBV10-3	CAISVSPGLTEAFF	TGTGCCATCAGTGTTTCCCCAGGGCTAACTGAAGCTTTCTTT
TRBD2	.	TRBJ2-3	TRBV11-2	CASSLGLRGGGDTQYF	TGTGCCAGCAGCCTCGGGCTTCGCGGGGGTGGAGATACGCAGTATTTT
.	.	TRBJ1-3	TRBV13	CASSSFRGSSGNTIYF	TGTGCCAGCAGCTCGTTCAGGGGTAGCTCTGGAAACACCATATATTTT
TRBD2	.	TRBJ2-5	TRBV4-3	CASSQVPAGLGETQYF	TGCGCCAGCAGCCAAGTCCCAGCGGGGTTGGGAGAGACCCAGTACTTC
.	.	TRBJ1-5	TRBV6-4	CASSNRENEPQHF	TGTGCCAGCAGTAACCGGGAGAACGAGCCCCAGCATTTT
.	.	TRBJ2-4	TRBV21-1	CASSKAVCGQHIQYF	TGTGCCAGCAGCAAAGCGGTTTGCGGACAACACATTCAGTACTTC
TRBD1	.	TRBJ1-2	TRBV6-5	CASRTTGVPNYGYTF	TGTGCCAGCAGAACTACAGGGGTACCTAACTATGGCTACACCTTC
TRBD1	.	TRBJ2-1	TRBV11-2	CASSSTGLAYNEQFF	TGTGCCAGCAGCTCGACAGGGTTGGCCTACAATGAGCAGTTCTTC
TRBD1	.	TRBJ2-1	TRBV30	CAWKGQGAYNEQFF	TGTGCCTGGAAGGGACAGGGGGCCTACAATGAGCAGTTCTTC
TRBD2	.	TRBJ2-1	TRBV7-3	CASSLYRVAGGPYNEQFF	TGTGCCAGCAGCTTATATAGGGTAGCGGGGGGTCCCTACAATGAGCAGTTCTTC
TRBD2	.	TRBJ2-3	TRBV19	CASSATGRPTDTQYF	TGTGCCAGTAGTGCCACCGGGAGGCCCACAGATACGCAGTATTTT
TRBD2	.	TRBJ2-3	TRBV6-6	CASSSGSGGLGTQYF	TGTGCCAGCAGCTCCGGGTCGGGGGGGCTCGGTACGCAGTATTTT
.	.	TRBJ1-1	TRBV7-3	CASSLGPGQEAFF	TGTGCCAGCAGCCTGGGCCCGGGACAAGAAGCTTTCTTT
TRBD2	.	TRBJ2-3	TRBV7-2	CASSRTSALTDTQYF	TGTGCCAGCAGCCGGACTAGCGCCCTCACAGATACGCAGTATTTT
.	.	TRBJ1-1	TRBV6-6	CASSTITGETVTEAFF	TGTGCCAGCAGTACGATCACGGGAGAAACGGTTACTGAAGCTTTCTTT
TRBD1	.	TRBJ1-2	TRBV7-3	CASSPDRGAYGYTF	TGTGCCAGCAGCCCCGACAGGGGAGCCTATGGCTACACCTTC
.	.	TRBJ1-2	TRBV6-5	CASSSTTADYGYTF	TGTGCCAGCAGTTCTACGACAGCCGACTATGGCTACACCTTC
.	.	TRBJ2-7	TRBV10-3	CAIRGSGRIYEQYF	TGTGCCATCAGGGGCTCAGGGCGGATTTACGAGCAGTACTTC
TRBD2	.	TRBJ2-3	TRBV27	CASSSFQLAGFTDTQYF	TGTGCCAGCAGTTCCTTCCAACTAGCGGGGTTCACAGATACGCAGTATTTT
TRBD1	.	TRBJ1-5	TRBV4-2	CASSQGGQGASQPQHF	TGTGCCAGCAGCCAAGGAGGACAGGGGGCATCTCAGCCCCAGCATTTT
TRBD2	.	TRBJ2-3	TRBV5-8	CASSLSPLAGPSTDTQYF	TGTGCCAGCAGCTTGTCACCTCTAGCGGGGCCTTCCACAGATACGCAGTATTTT
.	once	TRBJ1-2	TRBV5-4	CASSLNSYGYTF	TGTGCCAGCAGCTTGAATAGCTATGGCTACACCTTC
.	once	TRBJ2-5	TRBV28	CASKQGLETQYF	TGTGCCAGCAAGCAGGGTTTAGAGACCCAGTACTTC
.	.	TRBJ1-1	TRBV27	CASSFWGQNTEAFF	TGTGCCAGCAGTTTCTGGGGGCAGAACACTGAAGCTTTCTTT
.	.	TRBJ1-1	TRBV6-5	CASRTGQAEAFF	TGTGCCAGCAGGACGGGACAAGCTGAAGCTTTCTTT
TRBD1	.	TRBJ1-6	TRBV28	CASSSNRDRGRMAPLHF	TGTGCCAGCAGTTCCAATCGGGACAGGGGAAGGATGGCACCCCTCCACTTT
.	.	TRBJ2-7	TRBV30	CAWSVSGITEQYF	TGTGCCTGGAGTGTGTCAGGGATTACTGAGCAGTACTTC
TRBD1	.	TRBJ1-4	TRBV19	CASRGQGTEKLFF	TGTGCCAGTAGGGGACAGGGGACTGAAAAACTGTTTTTT